Below are 28 T cell receptor beta chains sequenced from a single sample in a study of patients and donors after allogeneic stem cell transplantation (dated by TCRdb to about 2020). Libraries were prepared through RT-PCR. The run used a NextSeq 550. The raw public reads went through TCRdb reprocessing: fastp at Q25, MiXCR clone calling, in-frame beta chains kept. Every distinct CDR3 protein forms one entry, paired with its most common genes and DNA. In this sample the table shows under 200,000 distinct CDR3 sequences, about 29% of which occur a single time. The ten most abundant clones make up under 3.5% of the sample. The source material was blood, either unsorted or a sorted T cell fraction (not recorded which). These receptors all come from a human donor who was either an allogeneic HSCT recipient or a stem cell or donor lymphocyte infusion donor (not recorded which). It is not recorded whose cells these are; they may come from a transplant donor.

The V and J genes are TRBV7-9 and TRBJ2-5, with D perhaps matching TRBD1 (6 bases). The V end was cut by 0 bases, the J end by 1 base, with 12 bases between. CDR1 is SEHNR, CDR2 FQNEAQ, per germline (reference sequence). The CDR3 is made up of 16 amino acids. The CDR3 region is CASSLARGGPQETQYF. The CDR3 DNA sequence: TGTGCCAGCAGCTTAGCGCGAGGGGGACCCCAAGAGACCCAGTACTTC.

The chain recombines TRBV10-3 with TRBJ2-7, with D perhaps given as TRBD1 or TRBD2 (5 bases each). The V gene lost 4 bases and the J gene lost 3 bases, with 13 bases spanning the gap. This CDR3 has 14 amino acids. Germline loops: CDR1 ENHRY, CDR2 SYGVKD. CDR3 bases: TGTGCCATCAGTGGATGGGACCCTGGCTACGAGCAGTACTTC. This codes for CAISGWDPGYEQYF.

This clonotype was seen only once. The chain combines TRBV7-9 with TRBJ2-7; TRBD2 is a possible D gene (6 bases). Germline V gives CDR1 SEHNR, CDR2 FQNEAQ (reference sequence). Trimming cost V 7 bases and J 5 bases, with 15 bases left between them. The CDR3 totals 13 residues. The CDR3: CASTPWGGHEQYF. The CDR3 DNA sequence: TGTGCCAGCACCCCCTGGGGAGGCCACGAGCAGTACTTC.

CDR3 region: CASSLVGAPNTGELFF. In DNA form, the CDR3 reads TGCGCCAGCAGCTTGGTGGGGGCACCGAACACCGGGGAGCTGTTTTTT. The chain has TRBV5-1 and TRBJ2-2; possible D gene TRBD1, 6 bases. The CDR3 is 16 amino acids. Deletions cut 0 bases from V and 0 bases from J, with 9 bases between. The germline CDR1 and CDR2 sequences are SGHRS and YFSETQ.

The rearrangement links TRBV12-3 or TRBV12-4 to TRBJ2-3; D is unclear. The CDR3 consists of 12 residues. V shed 6 bases and J shed 5 bases, with 9 bases lying between them. The CDR3 protein is CASRAIGDTQYF. The CDR3 bases are TGTGCCAGCAGAGCCATCGGAGATACGCAGTATTTT.

The genes are TRBV3-1 and TRBJ2-2, with D tentatively TRBD1 or TRBD2 (5 bases each). Germline V gene lookup returns CDR1 LGHDT and CDR2 YNNKEL (reference sequence). The CDR3 has 15 amino acids. The V end was cut by 4 bases, the J end by 2 bases, with 11 bases between. Here the CDR3 DNA reads TGTGCCAGCAGCCCGGGGCTAGCTAACACCGGGGAGCTGTTTTTT. Translation gives CASSPGLANTGELFF. Filled out from reference TRBV3-1 and TRBJ2-2, the complete variable domain reads DTAVSQTPKYLVTQMGNDKSIKCEQNLGHDTMYWYKQDSKKFLKIMFSYNNKELIINETVPNRFSPKSPDKAHLNLHINSLELGDSAVYFCASSPGLANTGELFFGEGSRLTVL.

This clonotype was detected many times. This chain joins TRBV28 and TRBJ1-4; D is perhaps TRBD1 (5 bases). The length of the CDR3 is 14 residues. Trimming cost V 6 bases and J 5 bases, with 13 bases left between them. Per germline, CDR1 MDHEN and CDR2 SYDVKM. The CDR3 region is CASRPGTANEKLFF. DNA for the CDR3: TGTGCCAGCAGGCCCGGGACGGCGAATGAAAAACTGTTTTTT.

This clonotype was detected only a few times. The chain links TRBV9 to TRBJ2-2, with TRBD2 matching over 13 bases. V dropped 8 bases and J dropped 1; count of bases not matched to a gene: 5. CDR1 is SGDLS, CDR2 YYNGEE, per germline. This CDR3 is built from 16 residues. CDR3 in amino acids: CASTGLAGLNTGELFF. The DNA of the CDR3 is TGTGCCAGTACGGGACTAGCGGGATTGAACACCGGGGAGCTGTTTTTT.

The J gene is TRBJ2-7, the V gene TRBV2; D remains unclear. Per the germline V gene, CDR1 is SNHLY and CDR2 is FYNNEI. The CDR3 spans 15 residues. The V gene lost 3 bases and the J gene lost 2 bases, with 14 bases spanning the gap. This chain's CDR3 is CASSDFSSTAYEQYF. The CDR3 coding sequence is TGTGCCAGCAGTGATTTCTCGTCCACCGCCTACGAGCAGTACTTC.

In its sample, this clonotype was seen a few times. The gene calls are TRBV4-1 and TRBJ2-2; D possibly uses TRBD1 or TRBD2 (5 bases each). CDR3 size: 14 residues. Germline V gene sequence: CDR1 MGHRA, CDR2 YSYEKL. V lost 1 base, J lost 16 bases, and 19 bases lay in between. The CDR3 reads CASSQVVAGGDPFF. The CDR3 bases are TGCGCCAGCAGCCAAGTTGTGGCAGGTGGGGACCCGTTTTTT.

The V gene is TRBV5-6, the J gene TRBJ2-7; no definite D call. The CDR3 covers 12 residues. Per germline, CDR1 SGHDT and CDR2 YYEEEE. V lost 4 bases to trimming and J lost 4 bases, with 9 bases between them. CDR3 coding DNA: TGTGCCAGCAGCGTGCGGTGGTACGAGCAGTACTTC. Its protein product is CASSVRWYEQYF.

This clonotype is medium-sized. The chain links TRBV20-1 to TRBJ1-1; possibly TRBD1 for D (6 bases). Trimming pared 6 bases from V and 5 bases from J, leaving 19 bases between. Germline V CDR1 and CDR2: DFQATT, SNEGSKA (reference sequence). The length of the CDR3 is 14 residues. The CDR3, as DNA: TGCAGTGCCTCCCTAGGGGGGGTAGGTACTGAAGCTTTCTTT. It encodes CSASLGGVGTEAFF.

The CDR3 reads CASSASGTVQLFNYGYTF. In DNA, the CDR3 is TGCGCCAGCAGTGCGTCCGGGACAGTTCAACTTTTTAACTATGGCTACACCTTC. The chain uses TRBV4-3 and TRBJ1-2, with 7 nucleotides matching TRBD1. The ends lost 6 bases at V and 1 base at J; junction bases unmatched: 17. Looked up from germline, CDR1 is LGHNA and CDR2 is YSLEER. There are 18 residues in the CDR3.

This clonotype occurred a few times. This chain uses TRBV24-1 with TRBJ2-1; 9 nucleotides line up with TRBD1. Trimming cost V 9 bases and J 8 bases; bases outside gene matches: 7. The V gene's germline CDR1 is KGHDR and CDR2 SFDVKD. The length of the CDR3 is 13 residues. The CDR3 DNA reads as TGTGCCACCGGGGACAGGGTTGGTGATGAGCAGTTCTTC. Its translation: CATGDRVGDEQFF.

The CDR3 nucleotides read TGTGCCAGCTCACCAGGACTAGCGGGAGATGGTGAGCAGTTCTTC. This translates into CASSPGLAGDGEQFF. This chain connects TRBV18 to TRBJ2-1; 13 nucleotides align to TRBD2. Germline V gene sequence: CDR1 KGHSH, CDR2 LQKENI. Unmatched junction bases numbered 4, after V lost 2 bases and J lost 9 bases. The CDR3 has 15 amino acids.

The CDR3 protein is CASSQDLGTPNSPLHF. The CDR3 DNA is TGCGCCAGCAGCCAAGATCTGGGGACACCAAATTCACCCCTCCACTTT. J is TRBJ1-6 and V is TRBV4-3; possible D gene TRBD1, 6 bases. Germline assignment: CDR1 LGHNA and CDR2 YSLEER. This CDR3 contains 16 residues. The V gene lost 0 bases and the J gene lost 7 bases, with 13 bases spanning the gap.

This clonotype appeared a single time. The V gene is TRBV20-1, the J gene TRBJ2-2; D unresolved. Trimming shortened V by 5 bases and J by 3 bases, and 16 bases separated the two germline ends. The germline V gene encodes CDR1 DFQATT and CDR2 SNEGSKA (reference sequence). CDR3 length: 15 amino acids. The CDR3 DNA is TGCAGTGCTCCCTTTTATGGGGTGCACACCGGGGAGCTGTTTTTT. Translating gives CSAPFYGVHTGELFF.

This clonotype appeared a few times. V is TRBV7-9 and J is TRBJ1-1; 7 bases are a match to TRBD1. The CDR3 covers 15 residues. V trimming: 3 bases; J trimming: 1 base; junction bases outside the gene matches: 5. Germline lookup yields CDR1 SEHNR and CDR2 FQNEAQ (reference sequence). The CDR3 region has the DNA TGTGCCAGCAGCTTGCTCCAGGGGGGGAACACTGAAGCTTTCTTT. Protein sequence: CASSLLQGGNTEAFF.

V and J are TRBV6-6 and TRBJ2-3, with 8 bases aligning to TRBD2. The junction had 4 bases not matched to a gene; V was cut back by 2 bases and J by 0 bases. The V gene's germline CDR1 is MNHNY and CDR2 SVGAGI (reference sequence). The CDR3 contains 16 residues. The CDR3 DNA reads as TGTGCCAGCAGTTACCCACAGCGGGAGAGCACAGATACGCAGTATTTT. This sequence encodes CASSYPQRESTDTQYF.

Here the CDR3 DNA reads TGTGCCAGCAGCGTATCCGGGACAGAGAATCAGCCCCAGCATTTT. It is translated as CASSVSGTENQPQHF. The chain recombines TRBV9 with TRBJ1-5; 7 bases align to TRBD1. The CDR3 has 15 residues. V shed 1 base, J shed 4 bases, and the junction held 5 bases outside the gene matches. CDR1 SGDLS and CDR2 YYNGEE come from the germline V gene.

This clonotype was seen just once. V is TRBV10-3 and J is TRBJ2-7; D not resolved. V was cut by 8 bases and J by 2 bases, with 13 bases left in between. CDR1 and CDR2 (germline): ENHRY, SYGVKD. The CDR3 consists of 13 residues. The CDR3 bases are TGTGCCATCTGGGCAGGTTCTACCTACGAGCAGTACTTC. The encoded protein is CAIWAGSTYEQYF.

The J gene is TRBJ1-4, the V gene TRBV6-6; D is unclear. Germline V gives CDR1 MNHNY, CDR2 SVGAGI (reference sequence). V lost 8 bases and J 4 bases, leaving 20 bases between the germline ends. The CDR3 length is 16 residues. The CDR3 region has the DNA TGTGCCAGCGGATTAACCCAGAGGGCACATAATGAAAAACTGTTTTTT. It yields the protein CASGLTQRAHNEKLFF.

The gene calls are TRBV7-9 and TRBJ2-7, with 10 bases aligning to TRBD2. The ends lost 3 bases at V and 4 bases at J; junction bases unmatched: 3. CDR3 length equals 14 residues. The germline gives CDR1 SEHNR, CDR2 FQNEAQ (reference sequence). CDR3 protein: CASSFPLAGYEQYF. CDR3 DNA: TGTGCCAGCAGCTTCCCACTAGCGGGATACGAGCAGTACTTC.

This clonotype was recorded a few times. In DNA, the CDR3 is TGCGCCAGCAGCCAAGATCGGCAGGACTGGAGCGGCCGGTATAGCAATCAGCCCCAGCATTTT. It encodes CASSQDRQDWSGRYSNQPQHF. This chain links TRBV4-3 with TRBJ1-5; D not resolved. Germline V gene sequence: CDR1 LGHNA, CDR2 YSLEER. V lost 0 bases and J 0 bases, leaving 24 bases between the germline ends. This CDR3 spans 21 amino acids.

The chain uses TRBV4-3 and TRBJ2-3; D not resolved. This CDR3 has 15 residues. V was clipped by 0 bases and J by 0 bases, with 7 bases between them. Germline assignment: CDR1 LGHNA and CDR2 YSLEER. CDR3: CASSQERVSTDTQYF. The CDR3 DNA follows: TGCGCCAGCAGCCAAGAACGGGTTAGCACAGATACGCAGTATTTT.

A few counts support this clonotype. This chain joins TRBV20-1 and TRBJ2-1; 13 positions match TRBD2. Looked up from germline, CDR1 is DFQATT and CDR2 is SNEGSKA (reference sequence). J was trimmed by 6 bases and V by 3 bases; bases with no gene match: 2. The CDR3 extends over 14 amino acids. The CDR3 sequence is CSARGLAGSNEQFF. The DNA for the CDR3 is TGCAGTGCTAGGGGACTAGCGGGGAGCAATGAGCAGTTCTTC.

This clonotype was observed at least ten times. The chain employs TRBV5-1 and TRBJ1-5; TRBD1 matches 12 bases. The germline CDR1 and CDR2 sequences are SGHRS and YFSETQ. CDR3 length: 14 residues. Trimming at V came to 3 bases and at J to 7 bases, leaving 2 bases not matched to a gene. For the CDR3, the DNA is TGCGCCAGCAGCTACGGGACAGGGGGCCAGCCCCAGCATTTT. Protein sequence: CASSYGTGGQPQHF.

The chain employs TRBV4-3 and TRBJ2-7, with 12 bases fitting TRBD2. This CDR3 is built from 15 residues. Germline CDR1 LGHNA, CDR2 YSLEER. After removal of 4 bases from V and 4 bases from J, the junction contained 5 bases not matched to a gene. The chain's CDR3 is CASSRTTSGSYEQYF. DNA of the CDR3: TGCGCCAGCAGCCGCACGACTAGCGGGAGTTACGAGCAGTACTTC.